This T cell receptor (beta chain) emerged from a study of blood T cell repertoires in COVID-19. Germline CDR1 is SGHTA and CDR2 is FQGNSA. Trimming left V 0 bases short and J 0 bases short, with 12 bases between. The CDR3 is made up of 16 amino acids. The repertoire was sequenced with immunoSEQ multiplex PCR; TCRdb's copy has only in-frame clones and lacks some. The sample holds roughly 150,000 clones, approximately 85% seen once. The gene calls are TRBV7-2 and TRBJ2-7; D may be TRBD1 (5 bases). The sample was peripheral blood. This TCR derives from a man at least 80 years old with COVID-19, enrolled during active disease. As DNA, the CDR3 is TGTGCCAGCAGCTTAGCAGGTACAGGCGGCTCCTACGAGCAGTACTTC. It is translated as CASSLAGTGGSYEQYF. Full variable domain (rest looked up from reference TRBV7-2 and TRBJ2-7): GAGVSQSPSNKVTEKGKDVELRCDPISGHTALYWYRQSLGQGLEFLIYFQGNSAPDKSGLPSDRFSAERTGGSVSTLTIQRTQQEDSAVYLCASSLAGTGGSYEQYFGPGTRLTVT.